This T cell receptor beta chain was captured in a study of blood T cell repertoires in COVID-19. The overall study: Some COVID-19 samples were acute and others convalescent; all came from the United States, Italy and Spain. The cDNA or gDNA used as material had been derived from T cells, B-cell-depleted T cells, or PBMCs.

Germline V lookup: CDR1 SGHTA, CDR2 FQGTGA. The length of the CDR3 is 13 residues. V lost 2 bases and J 6 bases, leaving 8 bases between the germline ends. During active infection, Seattle patients enrolled and were then monitored through disease. Per the authors' pipeline: How many nucleated cells were present was estimated from reference gene primer amplification. The method was immunoSEQ multiplex PCR; TCRdb's version includes in-frame clones alone and lacks a portion of them. Clone size and V and J calls were adopted from that table, with D and trimming inferred from the DNA. The repertoire includes some 49,000 clones, about four fifths of them detected once, and 20% to 25% sits in the top ten.

The rearrangement links TRBV7-3 to TRBJ2-1; D gene ambiguous. Sequencing was carried out using peripheral blood. The origin of this receptor is a woman older than 75 with COVID-19, enrolled during active disease. CDR3 sequence reads: CASSLEEFNEQFF. CDR3 sequence (DNA): TGTGCCAGCAGCTTAGAGGAGTTCAATGAGCAGTTCTTC.